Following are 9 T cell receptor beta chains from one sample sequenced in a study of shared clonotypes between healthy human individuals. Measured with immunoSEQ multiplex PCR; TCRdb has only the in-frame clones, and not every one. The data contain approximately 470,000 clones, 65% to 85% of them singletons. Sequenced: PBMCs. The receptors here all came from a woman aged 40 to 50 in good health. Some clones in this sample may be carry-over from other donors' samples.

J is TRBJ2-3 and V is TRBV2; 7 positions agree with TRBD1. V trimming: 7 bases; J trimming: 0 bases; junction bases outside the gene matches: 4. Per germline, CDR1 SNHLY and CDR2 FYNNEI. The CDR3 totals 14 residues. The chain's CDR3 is CASTRDSSTDTQYF. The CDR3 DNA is TGTGCCAGCACCCGGGACAGTAGCACAGATACGCAGTATTTT.

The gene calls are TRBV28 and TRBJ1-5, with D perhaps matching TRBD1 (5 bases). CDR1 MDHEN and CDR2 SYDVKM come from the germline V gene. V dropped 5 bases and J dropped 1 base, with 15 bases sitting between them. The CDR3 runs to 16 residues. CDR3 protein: CASSVPTGGSNQPQHF. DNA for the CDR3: TGTGCCAGCAGTGTCCCAACAGGTGGAAGCAATCAGCCCCAGCATTTT.

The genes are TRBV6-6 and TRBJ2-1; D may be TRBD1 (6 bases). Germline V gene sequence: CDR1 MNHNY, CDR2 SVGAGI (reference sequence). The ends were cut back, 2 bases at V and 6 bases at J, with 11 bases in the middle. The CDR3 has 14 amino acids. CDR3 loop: CASSYTRDTNEQFF. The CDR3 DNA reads TGTGCCAGCAGTTACACCCGGGACACCAATGAGCAGTTCTTC.

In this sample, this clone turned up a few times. For the CDR3, the DNA is TGTGCCAGCAGCCCGACCTATGACGGGTATGGCTACACCTTC. This codes for CASSPTYDGYGYTF. The chain has TRBV7-2 and TRBJ1-2, with D uncertain. The CDR3 runs to 14 residues. Looked up from germline, CDR1 is SGHTA and CDR2 is FQGNSA. Trimming pared 5 bases from V and 5 bases from J, leaving 15 bases between. Full variable domain (missing parts from reference TRBV7-2 and TRBJ1-2): GAGVSQSPSNKVTEKGKDVELRCDPISGHTALYWYRQSLGQGLEFLIYFQGNSAPDKSGLPSDRFSAERTGGSVSTLTIQRTQQEDSAVYLCASSPTYDGYGYTFGSGTRLTVV.

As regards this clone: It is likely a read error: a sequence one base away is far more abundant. The CDR3 bases are TGTGCCAGCAGCCACCGGGACAGTCGCAATAAGCCCCAGCATTTT. It yields the protein CASSHRDSRNKPQHF. The chain employs TRBV4-2 and TRBJ1-5; TRBD1 agrees at 7 bases. Germline CDR1 is LGHNA and CDR2 is YNFKEQ. CDR3 length equals 15 residues.

In DNA form, the CDR3 reads TGTGCCAGCAGCCCTAGGCGGGACCGCTCCTACGAGCAGTACTTC. It encodes CASSPRRDRSYEQYF. V and J are TRBV5-4 and TRBJ2-7; perhaps TRBD2 as D (6 bases). Germline V gives CDR1 SGHNT, CDR2 YYREEE (reference sequence). V was trimmed by 4 bases and J by 0 bases, leaving 14 bases between them. This CDR3 comprises 15 residues.

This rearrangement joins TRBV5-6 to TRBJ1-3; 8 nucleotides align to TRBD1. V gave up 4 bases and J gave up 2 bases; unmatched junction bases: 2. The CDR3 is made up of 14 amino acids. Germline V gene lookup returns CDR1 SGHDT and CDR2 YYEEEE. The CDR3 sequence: CASSRRGPGNTIYF. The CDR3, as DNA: TGTGCCAGCAGCCGCAGGGGGCCTGGAAACACCATATATTTT. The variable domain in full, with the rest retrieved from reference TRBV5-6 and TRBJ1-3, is DAGVTQSPTHLIKTRGQQVTLRCSPKSGHDTVSWYQQALGQGPQFIFQYYEEEERQRGNFPDRFSGHQFPNYSSELNVNALLLGDSALYLCASSRRGPGNTIYFGEGSWLTVV.

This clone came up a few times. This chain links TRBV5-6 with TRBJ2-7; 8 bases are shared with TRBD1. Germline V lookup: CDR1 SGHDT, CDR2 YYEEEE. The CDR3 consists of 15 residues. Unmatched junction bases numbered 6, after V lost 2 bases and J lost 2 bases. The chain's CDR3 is CASSLWDRYTYEQYF. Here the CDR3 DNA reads TGTGCCAGCAGCTTATGGGACAGGTATACCTACGAGCAGTACTTC. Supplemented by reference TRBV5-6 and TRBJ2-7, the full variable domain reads DAGVTQSPTHLIKTRGQQVTLRCSPKSGHDTVSWYQQALGQGPQFIFQYYEEEERQRGNFPDRFSGHQFPNYSSELNVNALLLGDSALYLCASSLWDRYTYEQYFGPGTRLTVT.

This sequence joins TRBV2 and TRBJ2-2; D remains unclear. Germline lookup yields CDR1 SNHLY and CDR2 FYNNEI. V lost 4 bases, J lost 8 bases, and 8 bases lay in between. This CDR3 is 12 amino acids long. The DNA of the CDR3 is TGTGCCAGCAGTGCGGGTCGTGGGGAGCTGTTTTTT. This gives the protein CASSAGRGELFF.